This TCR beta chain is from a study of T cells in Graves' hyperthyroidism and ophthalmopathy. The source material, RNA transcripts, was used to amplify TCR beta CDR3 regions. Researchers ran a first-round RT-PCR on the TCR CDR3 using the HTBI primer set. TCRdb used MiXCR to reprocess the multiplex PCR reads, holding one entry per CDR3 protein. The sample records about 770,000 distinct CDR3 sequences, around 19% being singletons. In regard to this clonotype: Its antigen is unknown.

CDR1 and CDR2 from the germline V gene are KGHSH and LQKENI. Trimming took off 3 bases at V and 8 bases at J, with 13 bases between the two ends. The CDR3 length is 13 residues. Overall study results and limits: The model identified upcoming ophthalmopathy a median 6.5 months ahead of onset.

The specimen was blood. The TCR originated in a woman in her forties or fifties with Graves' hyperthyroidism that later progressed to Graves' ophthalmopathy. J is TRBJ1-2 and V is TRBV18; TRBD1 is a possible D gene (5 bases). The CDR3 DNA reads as TGTGCCAGCTCACCCAGCCGGGGCGACGGCTACACCTTC. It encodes CASSPSRGDGYTF.